The source of this T cell receptor (beta chain) is a study of cytomegalovirus exposure and HLA in healthy donors. Study-level results: According to reports, the classifier identified cytomegalovirus status with high specificity and sensitivity. According to the study, about 180 TCR beta chains were cytomegalovirus-associated. One later analysis, an examination of the 120 validation repertoires, found that first-cohort TCR clusters tended to co-occur in them.

V was cut by 0 bases and J by 0 bases, with 15 bases left in between. The CDR3 is 18 residues long. Germline lookup yields CDR1 SGHRS and CDR2 YFSETQ. Using immunoSEQ multiplex PCR, the repertoire was profiled, and TCRdb retains in-frame clones only, with some absent. The sample has under 300,000 clones; just over 85% are singletons. About this clone: What it binds is unknown.

Sequences were obtained from PBMCs. This sequence joins TRBV5-1 and TRBJ2-2, with D perhaps matching TRBD2 (6 bases). The receptor was derived from a woman between 18 and 29 years old in good health and CMV-seronegative. CDR3 DNA sequence: TGCGCCAGCAGCTTGGTCATAAGCGGGCGCGCGAACACCGGGGAGCTGTTTTTT. Its translation is CASSLVISGRANTGELFF.